This TCR beta chain was sequenced during a study of OX40 agonist ivuxolimab in advanced cancers. Study-wide context: Patients received the agonistic anti-OX40 (CD134) antibody ivuxolimab. Previous treatment with anti-PD-1, anti-PD-L1 or anti-CTLA-4 therapy was allowed; about 44% had received some. A male proportion of over 70% was recorded, with mean age around 60 years and range about 20 to 79.

The CDR3 is 16 residues long. Germline-derived CDR1 and CDR2 are MDHEN and SYDVKM. Unmatched junction bases numbered 9, after V lost 3 bases and J lost 6 bases. As concerns this clone: The antigen remains undetermined.

Findings and caveats of the study: Averaged across samples, CD8+ T cells carried more expanded clones than CD4+ did.

Profiling relied on immunoSEQ multiplex PCR, and the TCRdb table lists in-frame clones only, not all of them. The data show 90,000 to 100,000 clones, with roughly 95% seen just once and around 2% held by the top ten. Source: CD4+ or CD8+ T cells sorted from blood, taken in a trial of the OX40 agonist ivuxolimab. The chain joins TRBV28 to TRBJ2-2; 8 bases align to TRBD2. This clonotype originated in an adult with an advanced solid tumor such as melanoma, head and neck, liver or kidney cancer. CDR3 in DNA: TGTGCCAGCAGTTTTCTCGGACTAGCTGGGGCCGGGGAGCTGTTTTTT. Translating it yields CASSFLGLAGAGELFF.